This TCR beta chain stems from a study of blood T cell repertoires in COVID-19. Study context: The samples span acute and convalescent COVID-19 from the United States, Italy and Spain. PBMCs, B-cell-depleted T cells, or T cells provided the cDNA or gDNA that made up the material.

In the authors' methods: Estimated nucleated cell counts came from reference gene primer amplification. Sequencing used immunoSEQ multiplex PCR; TCRdb keeps in-frame clones, though not all of them. The DNA was the basis for D and trimming; V, J and clone size are from that table. The table lists around 27,000 clones, approximately 83% of them singletons. The CDR3 covers 14 residues. V was pared by 0 bases and J by 2 bases, with 8 bases between. Germline CDR1 reads MGHRA; CDR2 reads YSYEKL. The chain joins TRBV4-1 to TRBJ2-7; TRBD1 is a possible D gene (5 bases). Sequenced sample: peripheral blood. The receptor's source is a man between 65 and 79 years old with active COVID-19. The chain's CDR3 is CASSQDRVPYEQYF. CDR3 bases: TGCGCCAGCAGCCAAGACAGGGTACCCTACGAGCAGTACTTC.